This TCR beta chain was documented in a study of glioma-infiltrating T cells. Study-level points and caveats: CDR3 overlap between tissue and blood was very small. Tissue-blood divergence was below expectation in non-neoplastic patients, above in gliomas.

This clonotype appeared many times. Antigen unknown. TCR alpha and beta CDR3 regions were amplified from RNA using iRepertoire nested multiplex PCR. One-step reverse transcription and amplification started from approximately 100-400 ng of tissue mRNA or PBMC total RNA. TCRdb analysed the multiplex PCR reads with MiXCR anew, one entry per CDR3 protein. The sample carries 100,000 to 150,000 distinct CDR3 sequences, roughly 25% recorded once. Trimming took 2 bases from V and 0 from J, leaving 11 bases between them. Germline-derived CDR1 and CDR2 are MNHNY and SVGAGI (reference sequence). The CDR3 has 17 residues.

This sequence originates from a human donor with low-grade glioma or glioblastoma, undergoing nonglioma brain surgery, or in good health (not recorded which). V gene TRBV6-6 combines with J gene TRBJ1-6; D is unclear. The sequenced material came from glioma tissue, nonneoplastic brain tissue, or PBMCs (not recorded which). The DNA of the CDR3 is TGTGCCAGCAGTTACAGCTGGATGAGCTCCTATAATTCACCCCTCCACTTT. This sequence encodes CASSYSWMSSYNSPLHF.